This TCR beta chain originates from a study of blood T cell repertoires in COVID-19 (dated by TCRdb to 2018 to 2020). About the full investigation: Samples covering the acute and convalescent phases of COVID-19 were provided by collaborators in the United States, Italy and Spain. The dataset comprised deeply sampled blood TCRbeta repertoires from subjects exposed to, actively infected with, or recovered from COVID-19. Where HLA class I and class II types were available, the types were taken from metadata supplied by the sample provider, not from assay-based typing. The prospective study material was composed of cDNA or gDNA derived from T cells, B-cell-depleted T cells, or PBMCs. A freely available public database, intended as a resource for researchers studying the immune response to SARS-CoV-2, is where the repertoires were released. Nearly every sample came with metadata listing a de-identified subject ID, COVID-19 status, age in years and sex. Samples were obtained from the ongoing ImmuneRACE study (first 160 participants) and from 950 to 1,500 subjects provided by 6 global collaborators. The full study reports these points: The quantity of clinical and demographic metadata differed by source and by participant and was supplied without curation.

The immunoSEQ Assay, a bias-controlled multiplex PCR, was used to amplify TCRbeta CDR3 regions from genomic DNA. From the authors' description of their analysis: The number of nucleated cells in each sample was estimated from the amplification of reference gene primers within the assay. To quantify the absolute abundance of each unique TCRbeta CDR3 rearrangement, sequence reads were collapsed and filtered. For each sample, productive Simpson clonality was calculated as the square root of Simpson's diversity index across productive rearrangements. Here the immuneACCESS table is served through TCRdb, limited to in-frame sequences with V and J called. Missing clones are a known gap in these copies; in checked studies unresolved V genes cover under half, and the rest lacks a known reason. Clone size and the V and J calls come from that table; the DNA yielded D and trimming. For this sample the table gives 150,000 or so clones, of which roughly 84% were detected only once. The ten most abundant clones make up around 13% of the sample.

Turning to this clone: The antigen it recognizes is unknown. No base qualities exist here, and no much larger clone lies one base off it.

CDR1 MNHEY and CDR2 SMNVEV were looked up in the germline V gene (reference sequence). Spanning cysteine to phenylalanine, the CDR3 consists of 17 amino acids. Only the CDR3 portion is preserved as DNA: 51 bases, with reading frame beginning at the first base. V drops 5 bases and J drops 0 bases, leaving 19 bases in between. In the prospective study, participants were roughly 18 to 100 years old, resided in approximately 22 geographic areas of the United States, and were enrolled through a virtual design. To assign participants to cohorts, the prospective study relied on clinical history that participants themselves reported in a screening survey and a study questionnaire. Recovered participants in ImmuneRACE Cohort 3 were defined as having two consecutive negative NP/OP PCR tests, clearance from a healthcare professional, or resolution of symptoms. Each participant in the prospective study had whole blood, serum and a nasopharyngeal or oropharyngeal swab collected by mobile phlebotomists. Prospective study participants could optionally give additional blood draws and questionnaires over an approximately two-month period. Before DNA extraction, blood samples from the prospective study were shipped at room temperature or frozen.

The sequence links TRBV27 to TRBJ1-1; TRBD1 could be the D gene, as 6 bases match. Material: PBMCs or T cells enriched from blood (not recorded which). The TCR sequence derives from a woman aged 60-70 years who had recovered from COVID-19. The CDR3 loop reads CASSTSAGGRMNTEAFF. The nucleotide sequence is given as TGTGCCAGCAGTACCTCCGCGGGGGGCCGCATGAACACTGAAGCTTTCTTT.